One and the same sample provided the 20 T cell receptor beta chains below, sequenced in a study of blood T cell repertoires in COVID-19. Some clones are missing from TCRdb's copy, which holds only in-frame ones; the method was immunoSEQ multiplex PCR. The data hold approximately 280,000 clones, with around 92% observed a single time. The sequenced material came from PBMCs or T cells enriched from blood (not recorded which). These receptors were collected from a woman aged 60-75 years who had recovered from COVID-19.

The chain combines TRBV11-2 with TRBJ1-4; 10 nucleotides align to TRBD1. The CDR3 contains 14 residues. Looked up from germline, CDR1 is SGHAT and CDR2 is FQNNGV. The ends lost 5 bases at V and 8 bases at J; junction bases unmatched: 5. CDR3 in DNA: TGTGCCAGCAGCCGGGACAGGGGTGACGAAAAACTGTTTTTT. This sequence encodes CASSRDRGDEKLFF.

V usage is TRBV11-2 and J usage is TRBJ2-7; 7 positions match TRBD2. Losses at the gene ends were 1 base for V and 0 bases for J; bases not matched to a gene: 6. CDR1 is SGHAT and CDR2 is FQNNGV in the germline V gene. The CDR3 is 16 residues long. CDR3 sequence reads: CASSLVGGTASYEQYF. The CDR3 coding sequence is TGTGCCAGCAGCTTAGTCGGGGGGACTGCCTCCTACGAGCAGTACTTC. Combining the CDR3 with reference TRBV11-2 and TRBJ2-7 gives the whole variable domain EAGVAQSPRYKIIEKRQSVAFWCNPISGHATLYWYQQILGQGPKLLIQFQNNGVVDDSQLPKDRFSAERLKGVDSTLKIQPAKLEDSAVYLCASSLVGGTASYEQYFGPGTRLTVT.

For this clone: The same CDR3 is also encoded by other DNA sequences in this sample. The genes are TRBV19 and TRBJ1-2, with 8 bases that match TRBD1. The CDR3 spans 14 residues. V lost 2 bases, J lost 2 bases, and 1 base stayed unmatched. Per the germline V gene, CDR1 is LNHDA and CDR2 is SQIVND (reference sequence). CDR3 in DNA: TGTGCCAGTAGTATACAGGGGGCGAACTATGGCTACACCTTC. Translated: CASSIQGANYGYTF.

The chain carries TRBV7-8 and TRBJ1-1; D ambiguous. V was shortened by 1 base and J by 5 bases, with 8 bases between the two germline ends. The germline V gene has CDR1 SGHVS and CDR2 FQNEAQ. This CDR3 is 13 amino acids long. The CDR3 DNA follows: TGTGCCAGCAGCTTAGTCACGGGGACTGAAGCTTTCTTT. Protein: CASSLVTGTEAFF.

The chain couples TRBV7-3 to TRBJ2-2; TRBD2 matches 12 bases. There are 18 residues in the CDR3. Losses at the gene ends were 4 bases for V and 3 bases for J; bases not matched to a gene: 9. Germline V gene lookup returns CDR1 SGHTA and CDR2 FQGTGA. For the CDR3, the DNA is TGTGCCAGCAGCTCTAGCGGGGGGGCCTCTCGGTACACCGGGGAGCTGTTTTTT. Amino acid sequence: CASSSSGGASRYTGELFF.

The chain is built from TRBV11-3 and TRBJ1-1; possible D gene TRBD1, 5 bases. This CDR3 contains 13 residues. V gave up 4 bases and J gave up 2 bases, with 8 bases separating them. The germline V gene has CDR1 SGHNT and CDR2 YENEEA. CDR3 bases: TGTGCCAGCAGCTCCACAGGAAACACTGAAGCTTTCTTT. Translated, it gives CASSSTGNTEAFF.

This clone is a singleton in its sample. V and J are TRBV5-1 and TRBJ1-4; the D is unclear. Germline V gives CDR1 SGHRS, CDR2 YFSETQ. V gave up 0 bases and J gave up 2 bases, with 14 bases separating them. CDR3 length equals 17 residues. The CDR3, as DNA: TGCGCCAGCAGCTTGGGATTTTCGGTGGGCACTAATGAAAAACTGTTTTTT. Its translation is CASSLGFSVGTNEKLFF.

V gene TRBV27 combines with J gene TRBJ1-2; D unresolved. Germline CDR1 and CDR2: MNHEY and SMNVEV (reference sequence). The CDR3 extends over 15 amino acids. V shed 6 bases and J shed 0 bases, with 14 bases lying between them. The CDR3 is CASRAGDSSNYGYTF. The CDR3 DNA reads TGTGCCAGCAGGGCGGGAGACTCCTCTAACTATGGCTACACCTTC.

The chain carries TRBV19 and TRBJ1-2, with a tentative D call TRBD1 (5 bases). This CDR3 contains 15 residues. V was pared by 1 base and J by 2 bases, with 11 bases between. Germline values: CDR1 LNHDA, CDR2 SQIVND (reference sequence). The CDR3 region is CASSIAGAINYGYTF. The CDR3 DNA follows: TGTGCCAGTAGTATAGCTGGGGCAATAAACTATGGCTACACCTTC.

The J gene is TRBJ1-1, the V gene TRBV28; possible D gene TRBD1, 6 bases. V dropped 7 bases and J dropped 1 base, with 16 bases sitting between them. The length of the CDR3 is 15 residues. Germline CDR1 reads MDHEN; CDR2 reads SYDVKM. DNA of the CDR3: TGTGCCAGCAAGCCTCAGGGGATTGGGAACACTGAAGCTTTCTTT. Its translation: CASKPQGIGNTEAFF.

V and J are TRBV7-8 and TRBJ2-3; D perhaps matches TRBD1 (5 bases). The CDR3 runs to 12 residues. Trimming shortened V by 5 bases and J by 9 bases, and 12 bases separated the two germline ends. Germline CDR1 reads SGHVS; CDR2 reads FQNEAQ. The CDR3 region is CASSPSGQTQYF. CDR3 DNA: TGTGCCAGCAGCCCCTCAGGGCAGACGCAGTATTTT.

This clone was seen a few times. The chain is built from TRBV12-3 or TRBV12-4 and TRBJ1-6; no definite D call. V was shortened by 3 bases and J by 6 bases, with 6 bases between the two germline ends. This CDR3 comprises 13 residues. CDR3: CASSFNGNSPLHF. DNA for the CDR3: TGTGCCAGCAGTTTCAACGGTAATTCACCCCTCCACTTT.

CDR3 sequence reads: CASTPGGSYGYTF. The CDR3 DNA reads as TGTGCCAGCACCCCGGGGGGAAGCTATGGCTACACCTTC. This sequence joins TRBV9 and TRBJ1-2; D may be TRBD1 (5 bases). Germline lookup yields CDR1 SGDLS and CDR2 YYNGEE. The CDR3 extends over 13 amino acids. V shed 6 bases and J shed 4 bases, with 13 bases lying between them. Complete variable domain (other parts from reference TRBV9 and TRBJ1-2): DSGVTQTPKHLITATGQRVTLRCSPRSGDLSVYWYQQSLDQGLQFLIQYYNGEERAKGNILERFSAQQFPDLHSELNLSSLELGDSALYFCASTPGGSYGYTFGSGTRLTVV.

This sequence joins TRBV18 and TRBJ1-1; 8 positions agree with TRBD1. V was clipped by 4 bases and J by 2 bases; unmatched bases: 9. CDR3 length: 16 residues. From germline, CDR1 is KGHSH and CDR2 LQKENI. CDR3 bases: TGTGCCAGCTCACAAGGGCAGGGGGCTGGCAACACTGAAGCTTTCTTT. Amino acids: CASSQGQGAGNTEAFF.

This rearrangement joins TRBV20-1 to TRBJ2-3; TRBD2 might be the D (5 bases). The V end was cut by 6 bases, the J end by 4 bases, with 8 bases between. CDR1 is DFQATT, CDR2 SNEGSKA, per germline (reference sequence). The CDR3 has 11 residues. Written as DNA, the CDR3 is TGCAGTGCCGGGGTAGCAGATACGCAGTATTTT. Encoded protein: CSAGVADTQYF.

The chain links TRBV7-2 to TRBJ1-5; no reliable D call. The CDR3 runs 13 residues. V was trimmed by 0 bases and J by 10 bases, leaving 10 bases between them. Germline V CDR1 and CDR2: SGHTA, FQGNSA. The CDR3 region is CASSLARLFPQHF. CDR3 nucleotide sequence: TGTGCCAGCAGCTTAGCGAGGTTGTTCCCCCAGCATTTT.

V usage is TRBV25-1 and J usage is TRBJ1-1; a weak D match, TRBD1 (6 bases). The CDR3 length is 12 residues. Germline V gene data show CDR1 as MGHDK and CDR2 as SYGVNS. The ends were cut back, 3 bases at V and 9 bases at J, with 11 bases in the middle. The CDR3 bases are TGTGCCAGCAGTGACCACAGGGAGAAAGCTTTCTTT. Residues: CASSDHREKAFF.

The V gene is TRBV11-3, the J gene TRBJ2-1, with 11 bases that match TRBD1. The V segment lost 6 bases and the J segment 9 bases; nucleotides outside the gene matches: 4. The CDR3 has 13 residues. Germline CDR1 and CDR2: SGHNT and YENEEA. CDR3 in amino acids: CASRRTGGGEQFF. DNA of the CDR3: TGTGCCAGCAGAAGGACAGGGGGCGGTGAGCAGTTCTTC.

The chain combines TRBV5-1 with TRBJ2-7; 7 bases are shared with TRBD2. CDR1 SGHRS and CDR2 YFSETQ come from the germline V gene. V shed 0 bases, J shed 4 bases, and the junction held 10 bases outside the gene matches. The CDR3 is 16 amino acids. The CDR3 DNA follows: TGCGCCAGCAGCTTGGGGGCTAGCGGAGACGGGTACGAGCAGTACTTC. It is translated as CASSLGASGDGYEQYF.

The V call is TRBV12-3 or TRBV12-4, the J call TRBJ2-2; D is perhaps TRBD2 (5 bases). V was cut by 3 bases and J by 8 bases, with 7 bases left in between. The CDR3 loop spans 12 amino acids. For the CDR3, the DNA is TGTGCCAGCAGTTTTGGGAGTGGGGAGCTGTTTTTT. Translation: CASSFGSGELFF.